The 19 T cell receptor beta chains presented below share a single source sample, sequenced in a study of cytomegalovirus exposure and HLA in healthy donors. Primers for the PCR totalled 60 Vbeta and 13 Jbeta. Sequencing was performed with immunoSEQ multiplex PCR; in TCRdb, only in-frame clones are kept and a portion is missing. The data contain 130,000 to 150,000 clones, roughly 77% of them singletons. Sequenced material: PBMCs. The receptors come from a young man in good health and CMV-seronegative.

The genes are TRBV5-1 and TRBJ2-2, with 9 bases lining up with TRBD1. The V and J ends lost 4 bases and 5 bases, in that order; junction bases with no gene match: 9. This CDR3 has 16 amino acids. Germline CDR1 is SGHRS and CDR2 is YFSETQ. The DNA for the CDR3 is TGCGCCAGCAGCCCATACAGGGGGCCCCCAACCGGGGAGCTGTTTTTT. As protein: CASSPYRGPPTGELFF.

This clone appeared a single time. CDR3 region: CASSEGGGDRTQYF. CDR3 in DNA: TGTGCCAGCAGTGAAGGAGGGGGAGACAGGACCCAGTACTTC. The rearrangement links TRBV6-1 to TRBJ2-5; D might be TRBD1 (6 bases). There are 14 residues in the CDR3. V was trimmed by 1 base and J by 7 bases, leaving 13 bases between them. Per germline, CDR1 MNHNS and CDR2 SASEGT.

V usage is TRBV5-1 and J usage is TRBJ1-3; a weak D match, TRBD1 (5 bases). The CDR3 loop spans 16 amino acids. Per germline, CDR1 SGHRS and CDR2 YFSETQ. Trimming left V 0 bases short and J 1 base short, with 11 bases between. Here the CDR3 reads CASSLVGAQSGNTIYF. The CDR3 region has the DNA TGCGCCAGCAGCTTGGTTGGGGCTCAGTCTGGAAACACCATATATTTT.

The genes are TRBV29-1 and TRBJ1-1; D is unclear. V lost 6 bases to trimming and J lost 4 bases, with 15 bases between them. Germline CDR1 and CDR2: SQVTM and ANQGSEA. CDR3 length: 13 amino acids. CDR3 amino acids: CSVSNQEGTEAFF. CDR3 in DNA: TGCAGCGTATCAAACCAGGAGGGCACTGAAGCTTTCTTT.

This chain connects TRBV18 to TRBJ1-2; 7 nucleotides match TRBD1. The length of the CDR3 is 15 residues. Germline CDR1 is KGHSH and CDR2 is LQKENI. V shed 3 bases and J 3 bases; nucleotides not matched to a gene: 7. The CDR3, as DNA: TGTGCCAGCTCACCGACGACGGGACAGCACTATGGCTACACCTTC. This sequence encodes CASSPTTGQHYGYTF.

This clone was counted many times. The chain is built from TRBV18 and TRBJ2-7; D gene ambiguous. Trimming pared 3 bases from V and 7 bases from J, leaving 13 bases between. There are 13 residues in the CDR3. Germline V gives CDR1 KGHSH, CDR2 LQKENI. CDR3: CASSPGRQWEQYF. The CDR3 DNA reads TGTGCCAGCTCACCGGGCCGACAATGGGAGCAGTACTTC.

Worth noting for this clone: Other DNA variants within this sample encode the same CDR3. V and J are TRBV18 and TRBJ1-5; tentatively, D is TRBD1 (5 bases). This CDR3 is built from 17 residues. In germline, CDR1 is KGHSH, CDR2 LQKENI. The V end lost 0 bases, the J end lost 2 bases, and 14 bases lay between the germline ends. The CDR3 region is CASSPPSGGDGNQPQHF. The CDR3, as DNA: TGTGCCAGCTCACCACCGTCGGGGGGGGATGGCAATCAGCCCCAGCATTTT. The full variable domain, completed using reference TRBV18 and TRBJ1-5, is NAGVMQNPRHLVRRRGQEARLRCSPMKGHSHVYWYRQLPEEGLKFMVYLQKENIIDESGMPKERFSAEFPKEGPSILRIQQVVRGDSAAYFCASSPPSGGDGNQPQHFGDGTRLSIL.

The gene calls are TRBV5-6 and TRBJ2-2; 10 bases are a match to TRBD2. J lost 6 bases, V lost 0 bases, and 11 bases had no gene match. The V gene's germline CDR1 is SGHDT and CDR2 YYEEEE. The CDR3 sequence is 18 residues long. CDR3 region: CASSLALLAGELSGELFF. In DNA, the CDR3 is TGTGCCAGCAGCTTGGCCCTTCTAGCGGGAGAACTTTCCGGGGAGCTGTTTTTT.

J is TRBJ1-4 and V is TRBV28; 7 positions agree with TRBD1. The CDR3 has 15 amino acids. Germline V CDR1 and CDR2: MDHEN, SYDVKM. Unmatched junction bases numbered 8, after V lost 4 bases and J lost 6 bases. The CDR3 loop reads CASSSRQGRYEKLFF. CDR3 DNA sequence: TGTGCCAGCAGTTCAAGACAGGGACGGTATGAAAAACTGTTTTTT.

The V and J genes are TRBV5-6 and TRBJ1-2, with 10 bases that match TRBD1. The J segment lost 5 bases and the V segment lost 4 bases, leaving 8 bases of the junction unmatched. Germline CDR1 is SGHDT and CDR2 is YYEEEE. CDR3 length equals 15 residues. CDR3 nucleotides: TGTGCCAGCAGCCCTGACAGGGGGCGAGGTTATGGCTACACCTTC. Residues: CASSPDRGRGYGYTF.

Worth noting for this clone: One junction end does not reproduce the germline sequence, and a read error may be involved. The chain carries TRBV29-1 and TRBJ1-2; D might be TRBD1 (6 bases). The germline gives CDR1 SQVTM, CDR2 ANQGSEA. The CDR3 has 12 residues. The CDR3 bases are TGCAGCGTTGTTTTTCCCGGACAGTCAATCTACTTC. It codes for CSVVFPGQSIYF.

This clone was detected a few times. The chain carries TRBV6-5 and TRBJ2-6, with 9 bases fitting TRBD1. V lost 6 bases, J lost 2 bases, and 2 bases stayed unmatched. Per germline, CDR1 MNHEY and CDR2 SVGAGI. The CDR3 spans 15 residues. CDR3 sequence: CASSRQGAGANVLTF. CDR3 DNA: TGTGCCAGCAGCCGACAGGGGGCTGGGGCCAACGTCCTGACTTTC.

The V and J genes are TRBV30 and TRBJ2-5; D not certain. V was trimmed by 2 bases and J by 5 bases, leaving 18 bases between them. Germline CDR1 and CDR2: GTSNPN and SVGIG (reference sequence). CDR3 size: 15 residues. The chain's CDR3 is CAWSPRSLPEETQYF. The CDR3 region has the DNA TGTGCCTGGAGTCCTCGATCCCTCCCGGAGGAGACCCAGTACTTC.

This clone has at least ten counts. The V gene is TRBV27, the J gene TRBJ1-1, with D hard to call. The germline V gene has CDR1 MNHEY and CDR2 SMNVEV (reference sequence). This CDR3 comprises 14 residues. V shed 6 bases and J shed 1 base, with 12 bases lying between them. In nucleotides, the CDR3 is TGTGCCAGCAGCGCCTACTTTCAGAACACTGAAGCTTTCTTT. This gives the protein CASSAYFQNTEAFF.

V gene TRBV2 combines with J gene TRBJ1-2; D not resolved. Between the trimmed V and J ends, which lost 6 bases and 5 bases, there was a span of 7 bases. Germline loops: CDR1 SNHLY, CDR2 FYNNEI. The CDR3 sequence is 11 residues long. DNA for the CDR3: TGTGCCAGCAGCGGGATATATGGCTACACCTTC. Amino acids: CASSGIYGYTF.

Note on this clone: Other DNA sequences of this sample code for an identical CDR3. The CDR3 sequence: CSVETGTGYGYTF. In DNA, the CDR3 is TGCAGCGTTGAAACGGGGACAGGATATGGCTACACCTTC. The chain combines TRBV29-1 with TRBJ1-2, with 8 bases aligning to TRBD1. Germline CDR1 reads SQVTM; CDR2 reads ANQGSEA. The V segment lost 2 bases and the J segment 5 bases; nucleotides outside the gene matches: 4. This CDR3 is 13 amino acids long.

The chain carries TRBV5-1 and TRBJ2-7; 7 nucleotides match TRBD1. Germline-derived CDR1 and CDR2 are SGHRS and YFSETQ. The V segment lost 3 bases and the J segment 7 bases; nucleotides outside the gene matches: 16. The CDR3 contains 16 residues. CDR3 bases: TGCGCCAGCAGCTCCGACAGGGTGGGCCTCCGAGTAGAGCAGTACTTC. Residues: CASSSDRVGLRVEQYF.

The rearrangement uses TRBV6-1 and TRBJ1-2; D gene uncertain. The V gene's germline CDR1 is MNHNS and CDR2 SASEGT. The CDR3 loop spans 15 amino acids. V was trimmed by 0 bases and J by 6 bases, leaving 14 bases between them. For the CDR3, the DNA is TGTGCCAGCAGTGAAGCAGGCCACTACGCGGATGGCTACACCTTC. Amino acids: CASSEAGHYADGYTF.

V and J are TRBV4-1 and TRBJ2-7, with 9 bases identical to TRBD1. The V and J ends lost 2 bases and 2 bases, in that order; junction bases with no gene match: 7. The germline CDR1 and CDR2 sequences are MGHRA and YSYEKL. The CDR3 is 16 amino acids. The CDR3 bases are TGCGCCAGCAGCCAATACGACAGGGGGGCTACCTACGAGCAGTACTTC. Translated: CASSQYDRGATYEQYF.